This record covers a single T cell receptor beta chain. This CDR3 has 17 residues. Germline CDR1 DFQATT, CDR2 SNEGSKA (reference sequence). V lost 4 bases, J lost 0 bases, and 11 bases stayed unmatched. The data were taken from a study of blood T cells in healthy people across ages. Study overall: Template switching caught about one barcoded beta molecule for each two T cells.

Using a J-beta primer mix together with a sample-barcoded 5' primer, a second PCR was run for about 6 to 12 cycles. Each TCR beta cDNA got a 12-nucleotide random molecular identifier. TCRdb independently ran MiXCR on the 5' RACE reads; one entry per CDR3 protein. The sample lists some 1,000,000 distinct CDR3 sequences, about 25% seen once, with approximately 0.75% in the top ten. The sample was also reused in another study, on T cells of mothers and their children.

This chain uses TRBV20-1 with TRBJ2-7, with TRBD2 matching over 11 bases. The sequence was collected from a girl aged 2-10 years in good health. Sequencing input: blood. The CDR3 protein is CSATIEAGTSGSYEQYF. The CDR3 DNA follows: TGCAGTGCTACTATCGAAGCCGGGACTAGCGGCTCCTACGAGCAGTACTTC.